This TCR beta chain was identified during a study of regulatory T cells in long-lasting Graves disease. Whole-study findings and limits: Newly diagnosed Graves' patients exceeded persistent ones in TCR diversity.

This clonotype has a handful of counts. No antigen is known for it. This sample's time point: newly diagnosed GD, antithyroid drugs for less than 3 months. There was RNA extracted from PBMCs, and the TCR library was made from it. Building the TCR beta libraries relied on iRepertoire HTBI primers, and CDR3 regions underwent Arm-PCR. TCRdb reprocessed the multiplex PCR reads via MiXCR and lists one record per CDR3 protein. The data hold a few hundred thousand distinct CDR3 sequences, with roughly 15% observed a single time. The same sample was also studied in work on T cells in Graves' hyperthyroidism and ophthalmopathy. That paper states: Blood also held most thyroid clonotypes expanded beyond 0.001.

The sequences come from peripheral blood mononuclear cells (PBMCs), collected at new diagnosis, from a patient treated with antithyroid drugs. This sequence was found in a woman aged 40-49 years with Graves disease.

The DNA for the CDR3 is TGTGCCAGCAGTGATTCCGTAGTCCTGGGCTCCTATAATTCACCCCTCCACTTT. Amino acid sequence: CASSDSVVLGSYNSPLHF. The chain joins TRBV6-1 to TRBJ1-6; D not certain. There are 18 residues in the CDR3. The germline gives CDR1 MNHNS, CDR2 SASEGT. The ends were cut back, 3 bases at V and 0 bases at J, with 15 bases in the middle.